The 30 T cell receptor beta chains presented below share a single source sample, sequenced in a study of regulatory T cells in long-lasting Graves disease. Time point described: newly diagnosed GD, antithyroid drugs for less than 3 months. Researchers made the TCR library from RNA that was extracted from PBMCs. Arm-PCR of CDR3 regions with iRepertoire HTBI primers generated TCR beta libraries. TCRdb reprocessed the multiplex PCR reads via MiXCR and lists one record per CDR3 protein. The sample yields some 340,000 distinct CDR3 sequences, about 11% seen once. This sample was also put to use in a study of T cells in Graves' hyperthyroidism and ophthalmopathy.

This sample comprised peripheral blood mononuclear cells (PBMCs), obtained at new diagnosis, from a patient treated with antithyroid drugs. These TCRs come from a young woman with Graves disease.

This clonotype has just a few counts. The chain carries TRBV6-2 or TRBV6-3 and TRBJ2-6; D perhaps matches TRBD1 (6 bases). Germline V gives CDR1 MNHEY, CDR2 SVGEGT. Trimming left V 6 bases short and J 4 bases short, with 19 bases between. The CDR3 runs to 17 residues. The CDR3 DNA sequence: TGTGCCAGCAGACAGGGAAAAATTCCTCTGGGGGCCAACGTCCTGACTTTC. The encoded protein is CASRQGKIPLGANVLTF.

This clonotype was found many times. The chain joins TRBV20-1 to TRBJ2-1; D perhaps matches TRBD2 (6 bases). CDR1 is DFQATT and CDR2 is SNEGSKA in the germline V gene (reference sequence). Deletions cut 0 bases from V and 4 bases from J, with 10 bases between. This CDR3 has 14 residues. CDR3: CSAREPSGYNEQFF. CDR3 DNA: TGCAGTGCTAGAGAACCCAGCGGGTACAATGAGCAGTTCTTC.

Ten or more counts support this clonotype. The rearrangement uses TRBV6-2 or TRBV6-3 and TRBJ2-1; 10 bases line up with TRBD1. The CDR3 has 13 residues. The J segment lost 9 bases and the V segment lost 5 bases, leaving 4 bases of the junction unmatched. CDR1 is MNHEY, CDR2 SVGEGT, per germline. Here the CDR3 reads CASSIGQGGEQFF. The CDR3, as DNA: TGTGCCAGCAGTATCGGACAGGGGGGTGAGCAGTTCTTC.

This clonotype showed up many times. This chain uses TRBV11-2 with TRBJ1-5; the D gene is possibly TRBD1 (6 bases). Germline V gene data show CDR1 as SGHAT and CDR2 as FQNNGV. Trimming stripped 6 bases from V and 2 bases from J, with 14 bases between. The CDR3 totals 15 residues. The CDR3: CASSPGGLGNQPQHF. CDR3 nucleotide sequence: TGTGCCAGCAGTCCGGGGGGGCTAGGCAATCAGCCCCAGCATTTT.

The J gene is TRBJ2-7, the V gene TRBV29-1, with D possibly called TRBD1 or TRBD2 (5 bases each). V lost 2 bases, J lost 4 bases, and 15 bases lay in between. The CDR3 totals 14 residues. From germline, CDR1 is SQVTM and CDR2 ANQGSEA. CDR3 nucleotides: TGCAGCGTTGAAAAAAGCCAGGGCGGGTACGAGCAGTACTTC. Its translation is CSVEKSQGGYEQYF.

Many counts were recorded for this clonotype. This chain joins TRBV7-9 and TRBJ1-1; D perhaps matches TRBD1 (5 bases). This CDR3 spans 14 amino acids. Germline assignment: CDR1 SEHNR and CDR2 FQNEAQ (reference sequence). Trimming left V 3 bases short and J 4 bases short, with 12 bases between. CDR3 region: CASSLGPPITEAFF. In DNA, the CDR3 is TGTGCCAGCAGCTTGGGACCACCGATCACTGAAGCTTTCTTT.

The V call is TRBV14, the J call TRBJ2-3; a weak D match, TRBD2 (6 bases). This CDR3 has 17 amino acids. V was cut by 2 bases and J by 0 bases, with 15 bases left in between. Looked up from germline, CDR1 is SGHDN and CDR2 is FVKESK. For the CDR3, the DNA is TGTGCCAGCAGCCAAATGAGACTAGTGACAAGCACAGATACGCAGTATTTT. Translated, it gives CASSQMRLVTSTDTQYF.

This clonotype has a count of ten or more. The DNA of the CDR3 is TGCAGCGTTGAGGGACAGGGTTTCTACGAGCAGTACTTC. The encoded protein is CSVEGQGFYEQYF. This chain joins TRBV29-1 and TRBJ2-7, with 9 nucleotides matching TRBD1. The CDR3 has 13 residues. Germline V gene sequence: CDR1 SQVTM, CDR2 ANQGSEA. Trimming cost V 3 bases and J 3 bases; bases outside gene matches: 3.

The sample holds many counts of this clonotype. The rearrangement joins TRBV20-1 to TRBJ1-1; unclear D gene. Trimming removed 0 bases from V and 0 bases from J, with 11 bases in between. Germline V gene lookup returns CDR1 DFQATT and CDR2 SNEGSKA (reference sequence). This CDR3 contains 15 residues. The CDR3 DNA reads TGCAGTGCTAGAGACAGGAGTTTCCTGAACACTGAAGCTTTCTTT. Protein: CSARDRSFLNTEAFF.

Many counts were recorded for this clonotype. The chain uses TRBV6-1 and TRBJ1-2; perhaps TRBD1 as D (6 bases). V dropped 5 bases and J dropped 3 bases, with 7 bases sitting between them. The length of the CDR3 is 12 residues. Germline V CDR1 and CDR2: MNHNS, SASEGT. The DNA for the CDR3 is TGTGCCAGCAGTCGACAGGACTATGGCTACACCTTC. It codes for CASSRQDYGYTF.

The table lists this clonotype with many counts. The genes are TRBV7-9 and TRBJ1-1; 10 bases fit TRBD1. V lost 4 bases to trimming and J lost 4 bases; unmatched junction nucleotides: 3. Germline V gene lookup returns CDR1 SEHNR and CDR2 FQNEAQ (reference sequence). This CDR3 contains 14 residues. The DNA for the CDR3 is TGTGCCAGCAGCTGGGACAGGGGAATCACTGAAGCTTTCTTT. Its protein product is CASSWDRGITEAFF.

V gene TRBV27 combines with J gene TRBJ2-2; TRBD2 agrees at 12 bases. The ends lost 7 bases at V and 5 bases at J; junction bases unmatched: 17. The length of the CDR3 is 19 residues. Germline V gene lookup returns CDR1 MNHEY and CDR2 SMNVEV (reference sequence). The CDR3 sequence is CASTAPTSGGWSGTGELFF. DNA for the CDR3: TGTGCCAGCACCGCCCCCACTAGCGGGGGGTGGAGTGGGACCGGGGAGCTGTTTTTT.

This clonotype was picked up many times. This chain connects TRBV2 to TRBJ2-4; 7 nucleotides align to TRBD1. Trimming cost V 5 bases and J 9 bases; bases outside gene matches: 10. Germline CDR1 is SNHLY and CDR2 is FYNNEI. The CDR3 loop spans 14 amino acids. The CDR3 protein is CASSTRTGWRIQYF. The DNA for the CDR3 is TGTGCCAGCAGTACTAGGACAGGTTGGCGCATTCAGTACTTC. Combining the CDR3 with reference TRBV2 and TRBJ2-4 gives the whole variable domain EPEVTQTPSHQVTQMGQEVILRCVPISNHLYFYWYRQILGQKVEFLVSFYNNEISEKSEIFDDQFSVERPDGSNFTLKIRSTKLEDSAMYFCASSTRTGWRIQYFGAGTRLSVL.

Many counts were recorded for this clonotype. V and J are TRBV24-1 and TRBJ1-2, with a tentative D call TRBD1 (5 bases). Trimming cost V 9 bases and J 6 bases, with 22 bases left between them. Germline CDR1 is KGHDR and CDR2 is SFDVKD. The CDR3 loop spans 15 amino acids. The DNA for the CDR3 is TGTGCCACCTCTCCAGGTCCAGGGCCGACGGATGGCTACACCTTC. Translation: CATSPGPGPTDGYTF.

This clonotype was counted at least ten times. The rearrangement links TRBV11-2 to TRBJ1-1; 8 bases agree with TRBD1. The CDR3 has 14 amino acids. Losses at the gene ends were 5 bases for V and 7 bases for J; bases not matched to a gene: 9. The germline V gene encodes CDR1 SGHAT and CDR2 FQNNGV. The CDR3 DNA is TGTGCCAGCAGCGACCAACAGGGGGGTGGTGAAGCTTTCTTT. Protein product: CASSDQQGGGEAFF.

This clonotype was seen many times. The CDR3 region is CASSSVAAGSYNEQFF. CDR3 DNA: TGCGCCAGCAGCTCGGTGGCGGCGGGCTCCTACAATGAGCAGTTCTTC. This rearrangement joins TRBV5-1 to TRBJ2-1; possible D gene TRBD2, 5 bases. CDR1 and CDR2 from the germline V gene are SGHRS and YFSETQ. CDR3 length: 16 residues. The V end lost 3 bases, the J end lost 0 bases, and 13 bases lay between the germline ends. The full variable domain, its missing parts supplied by reference TRBV5-1 and TRBJ2-1, is KAGVTQTPRYLIKTRGQQVTLSCSPISGHRSVSWYQQTPGQGLQFLFEYFSETQRNKGNFPGRFSGRQFSNSRSEMNVSTLELGDSALYLCASSSVAAGSYNEQFFGPGTRLTVL.

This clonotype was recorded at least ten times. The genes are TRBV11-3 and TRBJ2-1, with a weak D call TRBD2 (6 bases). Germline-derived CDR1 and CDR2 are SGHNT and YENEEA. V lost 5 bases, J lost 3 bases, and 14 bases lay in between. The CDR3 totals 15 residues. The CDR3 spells CASSLQAGFYNEQFF. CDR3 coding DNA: TGTGCCAGCAGCCTCCAGGCGGGGTTCTACAATGAGCAGTTCTTC. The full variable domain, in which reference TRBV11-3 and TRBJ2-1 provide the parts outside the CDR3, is EAGVVQSPRYKIIEKKQPVAFWCNPISGHNTLYWYLQNLGQGPELLIRYENEEAVDDSQLPKDRFSAERLKGVDSTLKIQPAELGDSAVYLCASSLQAGFYNEQFFGPGTRLTVL.

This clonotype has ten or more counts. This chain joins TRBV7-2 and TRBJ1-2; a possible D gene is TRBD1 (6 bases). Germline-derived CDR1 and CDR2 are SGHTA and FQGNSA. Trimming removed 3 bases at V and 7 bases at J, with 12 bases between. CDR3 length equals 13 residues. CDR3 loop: CASSFGTTPGYTF. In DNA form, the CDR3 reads TGTGCCAGCAGCTTTGGGACAACCCCTGGCTACACCTTC.

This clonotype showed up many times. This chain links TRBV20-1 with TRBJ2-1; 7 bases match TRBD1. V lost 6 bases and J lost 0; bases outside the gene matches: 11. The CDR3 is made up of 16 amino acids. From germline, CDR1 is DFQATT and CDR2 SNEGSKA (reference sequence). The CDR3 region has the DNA TGCAGTGCCGAACAATTGACAGGGAGCTCCTACAATGAGCAGTTCTTC. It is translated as CSAEQLTGSSYNEQFF.

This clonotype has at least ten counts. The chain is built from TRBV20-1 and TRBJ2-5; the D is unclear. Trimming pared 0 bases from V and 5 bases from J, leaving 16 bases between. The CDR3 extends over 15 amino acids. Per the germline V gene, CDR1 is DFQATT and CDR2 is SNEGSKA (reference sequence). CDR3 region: CSARDPRTVVETQYF. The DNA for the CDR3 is TGCAGTGCTAGAGATCCCCGGACGGTCGTTGAGACCCAGTACTTC.

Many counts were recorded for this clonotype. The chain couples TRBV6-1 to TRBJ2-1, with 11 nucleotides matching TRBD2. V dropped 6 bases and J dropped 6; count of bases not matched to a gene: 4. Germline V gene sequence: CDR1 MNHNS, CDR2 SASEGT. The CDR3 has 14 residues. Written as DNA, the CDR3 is TGTGCCAGCAGCAGACTAGCGGGAATCAATGAGCAGTTCTTC. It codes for CASSRLAGINEQFF.

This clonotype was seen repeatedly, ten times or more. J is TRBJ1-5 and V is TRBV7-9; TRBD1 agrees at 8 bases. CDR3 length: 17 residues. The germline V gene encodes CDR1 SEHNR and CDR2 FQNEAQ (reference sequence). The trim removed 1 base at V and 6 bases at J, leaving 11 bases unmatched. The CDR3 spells CASSLESGTGSTQPQHF. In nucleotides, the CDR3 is TGTGCCAGCAGCTTAGAATCCGGGACAGGATCCACTCAGCCCCAGCATTTT.

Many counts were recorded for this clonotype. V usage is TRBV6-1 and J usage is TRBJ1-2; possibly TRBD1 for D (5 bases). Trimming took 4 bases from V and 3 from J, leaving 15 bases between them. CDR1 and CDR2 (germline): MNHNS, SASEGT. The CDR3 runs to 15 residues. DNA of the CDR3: TGTGCCAGCAGTGCAGGGTCTAGTTACTACTATGGCTACACCTTC. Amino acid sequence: CASSAGSSYYYGYTF.

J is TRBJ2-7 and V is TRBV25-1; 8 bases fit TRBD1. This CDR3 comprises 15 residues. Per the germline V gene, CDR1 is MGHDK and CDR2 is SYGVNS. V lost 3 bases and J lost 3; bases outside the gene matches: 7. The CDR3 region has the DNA TGTGCCAGCAGTGATCAGGGGGCAGGAATCTACGAGCAGTACTTC. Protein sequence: CASSDQGAGIYEQYF.

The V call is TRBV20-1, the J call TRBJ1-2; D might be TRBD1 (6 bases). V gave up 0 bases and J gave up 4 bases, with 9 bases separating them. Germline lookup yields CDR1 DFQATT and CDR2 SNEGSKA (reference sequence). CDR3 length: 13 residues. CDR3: CSARERGTYGYTF. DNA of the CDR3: TGCAGTGCTAGAGAGAGGGGGACCTATGGCTACACCTTC.

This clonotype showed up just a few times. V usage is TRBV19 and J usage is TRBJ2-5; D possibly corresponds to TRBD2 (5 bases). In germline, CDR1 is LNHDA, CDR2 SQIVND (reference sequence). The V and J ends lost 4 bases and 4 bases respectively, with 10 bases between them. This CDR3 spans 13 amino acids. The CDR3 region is CASSTRRRETQYF. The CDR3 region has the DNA TGTGCCAGTAGTACAAGGAGGCGAGAGACCCAGTACTTC.

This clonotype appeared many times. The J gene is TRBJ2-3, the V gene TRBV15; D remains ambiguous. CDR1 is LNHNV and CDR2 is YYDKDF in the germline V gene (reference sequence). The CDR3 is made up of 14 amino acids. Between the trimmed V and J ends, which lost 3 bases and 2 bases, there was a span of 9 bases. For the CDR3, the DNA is TGTGCCACCAGCAGGGTCGCGGACACAGATACGCAGTATTTT. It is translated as CATSRVADTDTQYF.

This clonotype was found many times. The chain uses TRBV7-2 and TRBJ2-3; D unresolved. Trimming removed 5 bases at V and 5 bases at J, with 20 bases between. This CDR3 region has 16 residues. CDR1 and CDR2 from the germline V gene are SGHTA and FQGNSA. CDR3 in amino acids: CASSPLLPGTRDTQYF. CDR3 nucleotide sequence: TGTGCCAGCAGCCCACTCCTACCCGGAACGAGAGATACGCAGTATTTT.

CDR3 region: CSVDEKPSSGANVLTF. The CDR3, as DNA: TGCAGCGTTGACGAAAAGCCCAGCTCTGGGGCCAACGTCCTGACTTTC. J is TRBJ2-6 and V is TRBV29-1; D is unclear. Germline lookup yields CDR1 SQVTM and CDR2 ANQGSEA. V was shortened by 3 bases and J by 0 bases, with 12 bases between the two germline ends. CDR3 length equals 16 residues. The variable domain in full, completed from reference TRBV29-1 and TRBJ2-6, reads SAVISQKPSRDICQRGTSLTIQCQVDSQVTMMFWYRQQPGQSLTLIATANQGSEATYESGFVIDKFPISRPNLTFSTLTVSNMSPEDSSIYLCSVDEKPSSGANVLTFGAGSRLTVL.

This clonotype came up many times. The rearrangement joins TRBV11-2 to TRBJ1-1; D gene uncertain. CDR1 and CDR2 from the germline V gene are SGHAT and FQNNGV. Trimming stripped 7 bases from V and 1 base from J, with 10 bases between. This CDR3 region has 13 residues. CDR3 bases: TGTGCCAGCATTCCCGATTGGAACACTGAAGCTTTCTTT. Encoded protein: CASIPDWNTEAFF.